Each of the 13 T cell receptor beta chains below was sequenced from the same sample in a study of T cell repertoires in cytomegalovirus infection. One entry per CDR3 protein, called by TCRdb with MiXCR from the reads. Of around 200,000 distinct CDR3 sequences listed, 17% were seen once; the top ten hold almost 25%. Sequenced: CD8+ T cells from PBMCs. These receptors all come from a human donor in good health (CMV status not recorded). Some clones in this sample may be carry-over from other donors' samples.

The rearrangement uses TRBV6-2 or TRBV6-3 and TRBJ2-2, with TRBD2 matching 7 bases. The CDR3 sequence is 14 residues long. V gave up 8 bases and J gave up 4 bases; unmatched junction bases: 7. Germline lookup yields CDR1 MNHEY and CDR2 SVGEGT. This CDR3 is CASVGRVATGELFF. The CDR3 region has the DNA TGTGCCAGCGTGGGGAGGGTGGCCACCGGGGAGCTGTTTTTT.

The gene calls are TRBV14 and TRBJ2-1; tentatively, D is TRBD1 (5 bases). The CDR3 contains 15 residues. CDR1 and CDR2 (germline): SGHDN, FVKESK. V lost 4 bases and J 5 bases, leaving 15 bases between the germline ends. The CDR3 loop reads CASSPSAQVNNEQFF. CDR3 nucleotides: TGTGCCAGCAGCCCAAGTGCACAGGTCAACAATGAGCAGTTCTTC.

Concerning this clonotype: A much larger clonotype is one base distant, so this may be a read error. The chain employs TRBV7-8 and TRBJ2-1; TRBD1 aligns across 9 bases. The CDR3 consists of 15 residues. The V gene's germline CDR1 is SGHVS and CDR2 FQNEAQ. The CDR3 region has the DNA TGTGCCTGCAGCTTCCGGACAGGGGAGATAACTGAGCAGTTCTTC. The encoded protein is CACSFRTGEITEQFF.

This clonotype has a count of ten or more. The V and J genes are TRBV6-2 or TRBV6-3 and TRBJ1-5, with D unresolved. CDR1 MNHEY and CDR2 SVGEGT come from the germline V gene. This CDR3 comprises 14 residues. Trimming removed 6 bases at V and 6 bases at J, with 15 bases between. The CDR3 DNA sequence: TGTGCCAGCAGCTGGACGGGTTTGGGTCAGCCCCAGCATTTT. Translated, it gives CASSWTGLGQPQHF.

This chain uses TRBV7-9 with TRBJ1-1; possibly TRBD1 for D (5 bases). Germline CDR1 and CDR2: SEHNR and FQNEAQ (reference sequence). V lost 8 bases and J 4 bases, leaving 20 bases between the germline ends. This CDR3 has 15 amino acids. The CDR3 region has the DNA TGTGCCAGCGGAACCCGGGGAGGGGCGGGCACTGAAGCTTTCTTT. It translates to CASGTRGGAGTEAFF.

V is TRBV6-6 and J is TRBJ1-1; D is perhaps TRBD1 (5 bases). Trimming took off 4 bases at V and 7 bases at J, with 10 bases between the two ends. The CDR3 consists of 12 residues. The germline V gene has CDR1 MNHNY and CDR2 SVGAGI (reference sequence). CDR3 region: CASSWDLGEAFF. CDR3 sequence (DNA): TGTGCCAGCAGTTGGGACCTGGGTGAAGCTTTCTTT.

This clonotype came up a few times. The chain carries TRBV7-8 and TRBJ2-1; TRBD2 aligns across 14 bases. This CDR3 contains 16 residues. The germline V gene encodes CDR1 SGHVS and CDR2 FQNEAQ. V was clipped by 6 bases and J by 6 bases; unmatched bases: 7. The CDR3 coding sequence is TGTGCCAGCAGGGACCGACTAGCGGGGGGGATCAATGAGCAGTTCTTC. Residues: CASRDRLAGGINEQFF.

This clonotype was detected a few times. This chain links TRBV12-3 or TRBV12-4 with TRBJ1-2, with TRBD1 matching over 7 bases. The V and J ends lost 7 bases and 4 bases, in that order; junction bases with no gene match: 18. The CDR3 spans 17 residues. The CDR3: CASNLPGTDHRGYGYTF. The CDR3 nucleotides read TGTGCCAGCAACCTCCCCGGGACAGACCATCGGGGCTATGGCTACACCTTC.

There are a few counts of this clonotype. This chain joins TRBV28 and TRBJ2-3, with unresolved D. This CDR3 comprises 17 residues. The germline V gene encodes CDR1 MDHEN and CDR2 SYDVKM. V was cut by 2 bases and J by 2 bases, with 17 bases left in between. The CDR3 nucleotides read TGTGCCAGCAGTTTACGGAGTGAGATACGCTACACAGATACGCAGTATTTT. Its translation is CASSLRSEIRYTDTQYF.

As DNA, the CDR3 is TGTGCCAGCAGCCAGGGGACTAATGAAAAACTGTTTTTT. Residues: CASSQGTNEKLFF. The chain links TRBV13 to TRBJ1-4; TRBD1 is a possible D gene (6 bases). This CDR3 comprises 13 residues. The V end lost 5 bases, the J end lost 2 bases, and 6 bases lay between the germline ends. The germline CDR1 and CDR2 sequences are PRHDT and FYEKMQ (reference sequence).

A remark on this clonotype: Possible read error: a much larger clone is one base away. The rearrangement joins TRBV7-4 to TRBJ1-1, with a weak D call TRBD1 (5 bases). The CDR3 consists of 14 residues. Germline CDR1 SGHVT, CDR2 SQSDAQ. CDR3: CAISLGADNTEAFF. DNA of the CDR3: TGTGCCATCAGCTTAGGGGCAGATAACACTGAAGCTTTCTTT.

The chain links TRBV6-2 or TRBV6-3 to TRBJ2-1; a possible D gene is TRBD2 (5 bases). This CDR3 comprises 16 residues. V was trimmed by 0 bases and J by 4 bases, leaving 13 bases between them. Germline assignment: CDR1 MNHEY and CDR2 SVGEGT. The CDR3 protein is CASSYSGGSPYNEQFF. The DNA for the CDR3 is TGTGCCAGCAGTTACTCAGGAGGCAGCCCTTACAATGAGCAGTTCTTC.

The chain links TRBV11-3 to TRBJ2-3; TRBD1 might be the D (5 bases). Trimming took 5 bases from V and 2 from J, leaving 20 bases between them. Germline CDR1 and CDR2: SGHNT and YENEEA. The CDR3 is made up of 17 amino acids. This chain's CDR3 is CASSPRKAGPYTDTQYF. The CDR3 bases are TGTGCCAGCAGCCCCCGTAAGGCAGGGCCGTACACAGATACGCAGTATTTT.